The clone carrying this T cell receptor beta chain was observed at least ten times. This record belongs to a study of T cells after yellow fever vaccination. UMIs were added to TCR cDNA along with a universal primer site when it was made by 5'RACE template switching. MiXCR, applied by TCRdb to the 5' RACE reads, yields one record per CDR3 protein. This repertoire shows 110,000 to 150,000 distinct CDR3 sequences, about 7% found once; its top ten account for about 0.61%. The sample consisted of CD4+ T cells sorted from PBMCs, taken 10 days after the yellow fever booster vaccination. The TCR sequence derives from a man between 25 and 39 years old who received the YFV17D yellow fever vaccine.

CDR3 in amino acids: CSASDTNIQYF. In DNA form, the CDR3 reads TGCAGCGCCTCGGACACAAACATTCAGTACTTC. V and J are TRBV29-1 and TRBJ2-4, with a tentative D call TRBD1 (5 bases). The CDR3 is 11 residues long. Trimming shortened V by 7 bases and J by 6 bases, and 10 bases separated the two germline ends. Germline V CDR1 and CDR2: SQVTM, ANQGSEA.